The source of this T cell receptor (beta chain) is a study of shared clonotypes between healthy human individuals. General study results and limits: Generation probabilities of non-shared clonotypes were lower (relative to those shared by all four donors). Tissues were not sampled, only blood, and their repertoires likely differ. Limited genetic and exposure-history diversity came from having few donors.

This clone has just one count. Its specificity is unknown. Sorted-subset replicate PCR reactions were performed with about 210 ng DNA, corresponding to about 32,000 T cell genomes. Measured with immunoSEQ multiplex PCR; TCRdb has only the in-frame clones, and not every one. The table shows approximately 1,500,000 clones, with about 96% occurring only once. Germline values: CDR1 LNHDA, CDR2 SQIVND (reference sequence). Trimming took 2 bases from V and 7 from J, leaving 18 bases between them. The CDR3 runs to 15 residues. Sequenced input: naive CD4+ T cells sorted from blood. The subset: CD45RA+ positively selected. The sequence was obtained from a man younger than 45 in good health. The chain employs TRBV19 and TRBJ2-7; no firm D call. CDR3 loop: CASSILGGGPGEQYF. Written as DNA, the CDR3 is TGTGCCAGTAGTATACTTGGCGGCGGCCCTGGGGAGCAGTACTTC.